This T cell receptor (beta chain) was recovered during a study of beta chain features in type 1 diabetes. Study results and limitations: Naive, central memory and Treg TCRB repertoires appeared more alike in patients than in healthy donors.

Regarding this clone: Its antigen is as yet unknown.

Since all of the isolated RNA was reverse transcribed, expressed TCRB transcripts were what got sequenced. Data came from immunoSEQ multiplex PCR; TCRdb stores just in-frame clones and leaves some out. In the table there are around 290,000 clones, under 8.5% of which are singletons. The ends lost 4 bases at V and 3 bases at J; junction bases unmatched: 8. The CDR3 has 16 amino acids. Germline-derived CDR1 and CDR2 are SGDLS and YYNGEE. Using CD45RO/CCR7/CD25/CD127/CD95/CD27, CD4+ naive, central memory, regulatory and stem cell-like memory cells were sorted. The sample comprised central memory CD4+ T cells from blood. This TCR was sampled from a woman between 18 and 29 years old in good health. This chain connects TRBV9 to TRBJ2-2; 8 nucleotides line up with TRBD1. CDR3 protein: CASSPQTGADTGELFF. As DNA, the CDR3 is TGTGCCAGCAGCCCTCAGACAGGGGCGGACACCGGGGAGCTGTTTTTT.